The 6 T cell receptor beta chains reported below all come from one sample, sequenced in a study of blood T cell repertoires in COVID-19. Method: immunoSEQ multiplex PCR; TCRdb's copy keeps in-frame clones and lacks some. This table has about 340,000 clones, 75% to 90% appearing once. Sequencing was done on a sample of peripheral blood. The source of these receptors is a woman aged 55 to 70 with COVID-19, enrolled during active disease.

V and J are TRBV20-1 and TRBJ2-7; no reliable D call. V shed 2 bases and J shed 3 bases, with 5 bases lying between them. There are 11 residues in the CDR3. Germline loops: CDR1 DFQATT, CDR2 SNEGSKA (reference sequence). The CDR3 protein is CSARPLYEQYF. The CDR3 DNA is TGCAGTGCTAGACCCCTCTACGAGCAGTACTTC.

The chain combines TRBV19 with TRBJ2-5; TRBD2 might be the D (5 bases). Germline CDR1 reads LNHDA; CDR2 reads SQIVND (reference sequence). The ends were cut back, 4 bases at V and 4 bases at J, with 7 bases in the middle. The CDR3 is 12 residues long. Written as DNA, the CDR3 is TGTGCCAGTAGTACAGGAGGAGAGACCCAGTACTTC. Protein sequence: CASSTGGETQYF. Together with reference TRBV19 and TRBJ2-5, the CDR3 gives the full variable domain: DGGITQSPKYLFRKEGQNVTLSCEQNLNHDAMYWYRQDPGQGLRLIYYSQIVNDFQKGDIAEGYSVSREKKESFPLTVTSAQKNPTAFYLCASSTGGETQYFGPGTRLLVL.

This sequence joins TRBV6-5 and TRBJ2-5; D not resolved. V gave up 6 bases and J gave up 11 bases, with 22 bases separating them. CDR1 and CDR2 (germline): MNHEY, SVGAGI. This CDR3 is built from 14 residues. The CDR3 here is CASRAREQTLKQYF. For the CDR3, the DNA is TGTGCCAGCAGGGCAAGAGAACAGACCCTGAAGCAGTACTTC.

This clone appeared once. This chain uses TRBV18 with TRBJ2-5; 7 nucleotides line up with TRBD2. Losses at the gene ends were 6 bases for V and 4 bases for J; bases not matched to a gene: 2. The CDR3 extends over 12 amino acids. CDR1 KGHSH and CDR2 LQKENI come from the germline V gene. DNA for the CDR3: TGTGCCAGCTCCCGCGGGGGAGAGACCCAGTACTTC. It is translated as CASSRGGETQYF.

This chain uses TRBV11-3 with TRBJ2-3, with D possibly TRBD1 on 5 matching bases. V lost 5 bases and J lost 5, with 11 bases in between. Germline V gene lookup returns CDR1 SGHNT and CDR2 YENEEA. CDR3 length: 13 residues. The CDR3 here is CASSHARGDTQYF. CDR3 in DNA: TGTGCCAGCAGCCATGCAAGGGGAGATACGCAGTATTTT.

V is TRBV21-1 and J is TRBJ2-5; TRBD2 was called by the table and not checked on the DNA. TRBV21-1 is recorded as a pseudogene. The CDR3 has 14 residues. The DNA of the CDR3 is TGTGCCAGCAGCAATCTCCTAACGCAAGAGACCCAGTACTTC. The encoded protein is CASSNLLTQETQYF.